This passage covers 26 T cell receptor beta chains from one sample sequenced in a study of T-cell reconstitution after alpha-beta-depleted transplantation in children. A library of TCRbeta sequences, prepared with unique molecular identifiers, was generated. TCRdb called the PCR reads again in MiXCR, with one record for every CDR3 protein. The profile shows approximately 350,000 distinct CDR3 sequences, 10% of them singletons. Sequenced here: PBMCs from the stem cell graft donor, sampled from the stem cell graft. The receptors here all came from a human donor who donated a stem cell graft to a child with acute lymphoblastic leukemia.

There are many counts of this clonotype. The CDR3 loop is CASSPSRTGGVSQPQHF. The CDR3 bases are TGCGCCAGCAGCCCCTCCCGGACAGGGGGCGTCAGTCAGCCCCAGCATTTT. The V call is TRBV5-1, the J call TRBJ1-5, with 11 bases fitting TRBD1. There are 17 residues in the CDR3. The V and J ends lost 4 bases and 6 bases, in that order; junction bases with no gene match: 12. Germline CDR1 and CDR2: SGHRS and YFSETQ.

The chain links TRBV28 to TRBJ2-5; tentatively, D is TRBD1 or TRBD2 (6 bases each). Trimming removed 3 bases at V and 5 bases at J, with 16 bases between. CDR1 and CDR2 from the germline V gene are MDHEN and SYDVKM. The length of the CDR3 is 15 residues. Here the CDR3 DNA reads TGTGCCAGCAGTTTCCCCACCGGGGGCGGGGAGACCCAGTACTTC. As protein: CASSFPTGGGETQYF.

This clonotype has only a few counts. The chain is built from TRBV7-9 and TRBJ2-5, with D perhaps TRBD1 or TRBD2 (5 bases each). V lost 11 bases to trimming and J lost 2 bases, with 21 bases between them. This CDR3 region has 15 residues. Germline V lookup: CDR1 SEHNR, CDR2 FQNEAQ (reference sequence). DNA for the CDR3: TGTGCCGGATCAGACCGGGACCCCGGGCAAGAGACCCAGTACTTC. As protein: CAGSDRDPGQETQYF.

Many counts were recorded for this clonotype. The chain is built from TRBV29-1 and TRBJ1-2; 10 nucleotides line up with TRBD1. Per the germline V gene, CDR1 is SQVTM and CDR2 is ANQGSEA. Trimming cost V 5 bases and J 7 bases; bases outside gene matches: 7. CDR3 length: 13 residues. The CDR3 is CSVPGQGGGGYTF. The CDR3 DNA follows: TGCAGCGTTCCAGGACAGGGGGGAGGTGGCTACACCTTC.

This clonotype was seen only a few times. The chain has TRBV4-1 and TRBJ2-1; 13 bases map to TRBD2. Trimming removed 5 bases from V and 0 bases from J; junction bases left unmatched: 4. The CDR3 is 17 residues long. Germline V gene data show CDR1 as MGHRA and CDR2 as YSYEKL. The CDR3 nucleotides are TGCGCCAGCAGCTTCCGACTAGCGGGAGGCTCCTACAATGAGCAGTTCTTC. Protein product: CASSFRLAGGSYNEQFF.

The sample holds many counts of this clonotype. Written as DNA, the CDR3 is TGTGCCAGCAGTTTACCGGGCAGGGAGCTGTTTTTT. This codes for CASSLPGRELFF. The V and J genes are TRBV12-3 or TRBV12-4 and TRBJ2-2; D gene ambiguous. There are 12 residues in the CDR3. The V gene lost 2 bases and the J gene lost 9 bases, with 7 bases spanning the gap.

The V call is TRBV12-3 or TRBV12-4, the J call TRBJ2-1; a possible D gene is TRBD2 (5 bases). The length of the CDR3 is 12 residues. The germline V and J ends were trimmed by 3 bases and 12 bases, with 12 bases remaining between them. The CDR3 sequence: CASSFRGAGQFF. DNA of the CDR3: TGTGCCAGCAGTTTTCGGGGTGCTGGGCAGTTCTTC.

This clonotype was recorded a few times. The rearrangement joins TRBV12-3 or TRBV12-4 to TRBJ2-5; D gene unclear. This CDR3 has 14 amino acids. V lost 3 bases and J lost 1, with 9 bases in between. The chain's CDR3 is CASSFGRGQETQYF. The CDR3 DNA follows: TGTGCCAGCAGTTTTGGGCGAGGCCAAGAGACCCAGTACTTC.

This clonotype has just a few counts. The J gene is TRBJ2-1, the V gene TRBV12-3 or TRBV12-4, with 12 nucleotides matching TRBD1. The CDR3 totals 16 residues. Trimming removed 3 bases from V and 6 bases from J; junction bases left unmatched: 6. CDR3 loop: CASSFGTGGSSNEQFF. CDR3 DNA sequence: TGTGCCAGCAGTTTCGGGACAGGGGGCTCTTCCAATGAGCAGTTCTTC.

Only a few counts were recorded for this clonotype. The rearrangement links TRBV5-1 to TRBJ2-5, with 9 bases that match TRBD2. Germline CDR1 reads SGHRS; CDR2 reads YFSETQ. V shed 0 bases and J 1 base; nucleotides not matched to a gene: 4. This CDR3 spans 16 amino acids. The chain's CDR3 is CASSLGLAGIQETQYF. The CDR3 DNA reads TGCGCCAGCAGCTTGGGGCTAGCGGGGATCCAAGAGACCCAGTACTTC.

The chain combines TRBV14 with TRBJ2-7; unclear D gene. The CDR3 is made up of 11 amino acids. V was trimmed by 3 bases and J by 4 bases, leaving 4 bases between them. Germline CDR1 SGHDN, CDR2 FVKESK. Written as DNA, the CDR3 is TGTGCCAGCAGCCAGCTATACGAGCAGTACTTC. It translates to CASSQLYEQYF.

This chain connects TRBV6-5 to TRBJ1-2; D is undetermined. Trimming took off 0 bases at V and 2 bases at J, with 4 bases between the two ends. The CDR3 has 13 amino acids. Germline V CDR1 and CDR2: MNHEY, SVGAGI. In DNA, the CDR3 is TGTGCCAGCAGTTACTCTCGGAACTATGGCTACACCTTC. It translates to CASSYSRNYGYTF.

The table lists this clonotype with a few counts. The chain is built from TRBV15 and TRBJ2-4, with D perhaps matching TRBD1 (6 bases). The CDR3 is made up of 12 amino acids. The germline V and J ends were trimmed by 6 bases and 6 bases, with 9 bases remaining between them. Germline V CDR1 and CDR2: LNHNV, YYDKDF (reference sequence). CDR3 sequence: CATRPDRNIQYF. Here the CDR3 DNA reads TGTGCCACCAGGCCGGACAGAAACATTCAGTACTTC.

Turning to this clonotype: Germline and junction disagree at one end, which may indicate a read error. V is TRBV12-3 or TRBV12-4 and J is TRBJ2-1, with D perhaps matching TRBD1 or TRBD2 (6 bases each). This CDR3 has 18 amino acids. The CDR3 nucleotides are TGTGCCATCAGTTTAGACCTTTTGGGGGGCACTACGGCATATGAGCAGTTCTTC. This codes for CAISLDLLGGTTAYEQFF.

This clonotype was seen at least ten times. V is TRBV28 and J is TRBJ2-2, with D possibly called TRBD1 or TRBD2 (5 bases each). The CDR3 consists of 13 residues. Trimming took off 3 bases at V and 7 bases at J, with 9 bases between the two ends. Germline CDR1 reads MDHEN; CDR2 reads SYDVKM. The CDR3 sequence: CASSLGTGGELFF. In DNA form, the CDR3 reads TGTGCCAGCAGTTTGGGGACGGGCGGGGAGCTGTTTTTT.

This clonotype was seen ten or more times. The chain uses TRBV5-1 and TRBJ1-4; D not certain. Germline-derived CDR1 and CDR2 are SGHRS and YFSETQ. The CDR3 contains 15 residues. Trimming left V 0 bases short and J 7 bases short, with 13 bases between. CDR3: CASSLESGAGEKLFF. Written as DNA, the CDR3 is TGCGCCAGCAGCTTGGAGTCAGGAGCAGGTGAAAAACTGTTTTTT.

The chain couples TRBV7-9 to TRBJ2-1; TRBD2 matches 8 bases. Germline V gene sequence: CDR1 SEHNR, CDR2 FQNEAQ (reference sequence). This CDR3 has 16 amino acids. V was pared by 5 bases and J by 7 bases, with 13 bases of the junction left unmatched. CDR3 sequence reads: CASSGQKAGVGNEQFF. CDR3 in DNA: TGTGCCAGCAGCGGCCAGAAAGCGGGAGTGGGGAATGAGCAGTTCTTC.

This clonotype has a handful of counts. This chain connects TRBV10-3 to TRBJ2-1, with 11 positions matching TRBD1. The V segment lost 7 bases and the J segment 5 bases; nucleotides outside the gene matches: 1. Germline lookup yields CDR1 ENHRY and CDR2 SYGVKD. The CDR3 extends over 13 amino acids. The CDR3 DNA sequence: TGTGCCATCACGGGACAGGGGGACAATGAGCAGTTCTTC. It translates to CAITGQGDNEQFF.

There are a few counts of this clonotype. The chain has TRBV6-2 or TRBV6-3 and TRBJ2-1; the D is unclear. Trimming removed 0 bases at V and 9 bases at J, with 12 bases between. The CDR3 extends over 14 amino acids. Germline V gives CDR1 MNHEY, CDR2 SVGEGT. Written as DNA, the CDR3 is TGTGCCAGCAGTTACTCGCCCGGCAAACCTGAGCAGTTCTTC. Amino acids: CASSYSPGKPEQFF.

This clonotype was counted between two and nine times. V is TRBV20-1 and J is TRBJ2-3; no reliable D call. CDR1 and CDR2 (germline): DFQATT, SNEGSKA (reference sequence). V was clipped by 5 bases and J by 1 base, with 19 bases between them. CDR3 size: 16 residues. CDR3 protein: CSAYLGDEFGTDTQYF. The CDR3 region has the DNA TGCAGTGCTTATTTAGGAGATGAATTTGGCACAGATACGCAGTATTTT.

This clonotype was observed a handful of times. The chain has TRBV4-2 and TRBJ1-5; 7 bases agree with TRBD1. Germline V CDR1 and CDR2: LGHNA, YNFKEQ. The CDR3 loop spans 14 amino acids. Trimming removed 4 bases from V and 5 bases from J; junction bases left unmatched: 5. Here the CDR3 DNA reads TGTGCCAGCAGCCCAGATCAGGGGGATCAGCCCCAGCATTTT. Translating it yields CASSPDQGDQPQHF.

The chain has TRBV20-1 and TRBJ2-5; 7 positions match TRBD2. The CDR3 contains 16 residues. With 6 bases clipped from V and 1 base from J, the junction kept 14 bases outside the gene matches. Germline assignment: CDR1 DFQATT and CDR2 SNEGSKA (reference sequence). The CDR3 DNA reads as TGCAGTGCCAGTCTTCCGGGACTACGAATCCAAGAGACCCAGTACTTC. Residues: CSASLPGLRIQETQYF.

In this sample, this clonotype turned up a few times. The chain joins TRBV20-1 to TRBJ2-5; 10 bases are a match to TRBD1. The length of the CDR3 is 15 residues. V lost 5 bases and J lost 4; bases outside the gene matches: 10. Germline lookup yields CDR1 DFQATT and CDR2 SNEGSKA (reference sequence). The DNA of the CDR3 is TGCAGTGCTCGAAGGACAGGGGGGATGGGAGAGACCCAGTACTTC. The encoded protein is CSARRTGGMGETQYF.

This clonotype was detected a few times. The chain couples TRBV5-5 to TRBJ1-2; D possibly corresponds to TRBD1 (6 bases). The CDR3 is 14 residues long. Germline V gene data show CDR1 as SGHKS and CDR2 as YYEKEE (reference sequence). Trimming took 3 bases from V and 3 from J, leaving 12 bases between them. DNA of the CDR3: TGTGCCAGCAGCTCAGACAGGCCCTACTATGGCTACACCTTC. It is translated as CASSSDRPYYGYTF. Based on the CDR3 plus reference TRBV5-5 and TRBJ1-2, the full variable domain is DAGVTQSPTHLIKTRGQQVTLRCSPISGHKSVSWYQQVLGQGPQFIFQYYEKEERGRGNFPDRFSARQFPNYSSELNVNALLLGDSALYLCASSSDRPYYGYTFGSGTRLTVV.

This clonotype was seen more than once but under ten times. The chain has TRBV6-2 or TRBV6-3 and TRBJ2-7, with D hard to call. Germline V gene data show CDR1 as MNHEY and CDR2 as SVGEGT. CDR3 length: 12 residues. V was clipped by 2 bases and J by 7 bases, with 9 bases between them. This CDR3 reads CASSYIPWEQYF. The CDR3 nucleotides read TGTGCCAGCAGTTACATCCCATGGGAGCAGTACTTC.

This clonotype came up a few times. The CDR3 region has the DNA TGTGCCAGCTCACCAGGACAGAGGTCGGCTGAAGCTTTCTTT. Protein product: CASSPGQRSAEAFF. This chain uses TRBV18 with TRBJ1-1; D possibly corresponds to TRBD1 (6 bases). Germline CDR1 is KGHSH and CDR2 is LQKENI. This CDR3 is 14 amino acids long. Trimming took 2 bases from V and 6 from J, leaving 13 bases between them.